This is a list of T cell receptor beta chains from one sample in a study of cytomegalovirus exposure and HLA in healthy donors. Method: immunoSEQ multiplex PCR; TCRdb's copy keeps in-frame clones and lacks some. The table has 100,000 to 120,000 clones, 75% to 90% seen once. Sequences were obtained from PBMCs. All receptors come from a man between 35 and 55 years old in good health and CMV-seronegative. Each CDR3 is given with its conserved first and last residue. The D gene is left open where the match is weak. A clone size is listed for some rows: how often the clone was seen (once, few, many), or a class if it is expanded.

TRBJ1-4,TRBD1,TRBV4-3,few,CASSQDRQGVNEKLFF,TGCGCCAGCAGCCAAGATAGACAGGGAGTGAATGAAAAACTGTTTTTT
TRBJ2-7,NA,TRBV28,NA,CASSFPGHTYEQYF,TGTGCCAGCTCCTTCCCGGGACATACCTACGAGCAGTACTTC
TRBJ1-1,NA,TRBV18,NA,CASSPRLMNTEAFF,TGTGCCAGCTCACCTAGACTGATGAACACTGAAGCTTTCTTT
TRBJ1-5,NA,TRBV30,NA,CAWKGGSSNQPQHF,TGTGCCTGGAAAGGGGGTAGTTCCAATCAGCCCCAGCATTTT
TRBJ1-4,NA,TRBV5-1,NA,CASSRAAGDNEKLFF,TGCGCCAGCAGCCGAGCAGCAGGGGATAATGAAAAACTGTTTTTT
TRBJ2-5,TRBD2,TRBV29-1,NA,CSVASGQETQYF,TGCAGCGTTGCTAGCGGCCAAGAGACCCAGTACTTC
TRBJ1-5,NA,TRBV6-1,NA,CASSGRRDNHQPQHF,TGTGCCAGCAGTGGGAGAAGGGACAACCATCAGCCCCAGCATTTT
TRBJ1-1,NA,TRBV30,once,CAWTTLTANTEAFF,TGTGCCTGGACCACACTGACAGCGAACACTGAAGCTTTCTTT
TRBJ2-7,NA,TRBV5-1,NA,CASSPYPGANSYEQYF,TGCGCCAGCAGCCCCTATCCAGGGGCCAACTCCTACGAGCAGTACTTC
TRBJ1-5,NA,TRBV30,few,CAWSVNGQPSNQPQHF,TGTGCCTGGAGTGTAAATGGGCAACCTAGCAATCAGCCCCAGCATTTT
TRBJ1-1,NA,TRBV28,NA,CASSPRDTEAFF,TGTGCCAGCAGTCCCCGGGACACTGAAGCTTTCTTT
TRBJ1-3,TRBD1,TRBV5-1,NA,CASSLEMGTGHPSGNTIYF,TGCGCCAGCAGCTTGGAGATGGGGACAGGGCATCCTTCTGGAAACACCATATATTTT
TRBJ1-2,NA,TRBV5-6,NA,CASSLVEANYGYTF,TGTGCCAGCAGCTTGGTGGAGGCTAACTATGGCTACACCTTC
TRBJ1-1,NA,TRBV19,NA,CASSPPRRNTEAFF,TGTGCCAGTAGCCCCCCCCGGAGGAACACTGAAGCTTTCTTT
TRBJ1-5,NA,TRBV7-2,NA,CASSWGGRSNQPQHF,TGTGCCAGCAGCTGGGGCGGGAGGAGCAATCAGCCCCAGCATTTT
TRBJ2-7,NA,TRBV27,NA,CASKVLASQNEQYF,TGTGCCAGCAAGGTACTAGCTAGTCAAAACGAGCAGTACTTC
TRBJ2-5,TRBD2,TRBV5-1,NA,CASSLGLAVGQETQYF,TGCGCCAGCAGCTTGGGACTAGCGGTCGGACAAGAGACCCAGTACTTC
TRBJ2-1,TRBD2,TRBV5-5,NA,CASSLQSGGVEQFF,TGTGCCAGCAGCTTGCAGAGCGGGGGCGTGGAGCAGTTCTTC
TRBJ1-2,NA,TRBV29-1,NA,CSVESGYGYTF,TGCAGCGTTGAATCAGGCTATGGCTACACCTTC
TRBJ2-1,NA,TRBV9,NA,CASSVGLRLDNEQFF,TGTGCCAGCAGCGTAGGCCTAAGGCTAGACAATGAGCAGTTCTTC
TRBJ2-3,TRBD1,TRBV7-2,NA,CASSLGGGRTDTQYF,TGTGCCAGCAGCTTAGGAGGGGGCAGGACAGATACGCAGTATTTT
TRBJ2-1,TRBD2,TRBV19,NA,CASLGGGGFYNEQFF,TGTGCTTCCTTGGGCGGGGGGGGATTTTACAATGAGCAGTTCTTC
TRBJ1-1,NA,TRBV5-1,NA,CASSSRTRNTEAFF,TGCGCCAGCAGCTCCCGGACAAGGAACACTGAAGCTTTCTTT
TRBJ2-5,NA,TRBV28,NA,CASSSRRRLRETQYF,TGTGCCAGCAGTTCCCGCCGGCGGCTCCGGGAGACCCAGTACTTC
TRBJ2-2,TRBD1,TRBV5-1,NA,CASSSTGGFTGELFF,TGCGCCAGCAGCTCGACAGGGGGCTTTACCGGGGAGCTGTTTTTT
TRBJ2-7,NA,TRBV5-6,NA,CASSLGGSAATYEQYF,TGTGCCAGCAGCTTGGGTGGGTCCGCGGCGACCTACGAGCAGTACTTC
TRBJ2-1,TRBD1,TRBV10-3,NA,CAIRPTGVVYNEQFF,TGTGCCATCAGACCTACAGGGGTGGTCTACAATGAGCAGTTCTTC
TRBJ1-2,NA,TRBV5-1,NA,CASSLVQGGDYGYTF,TGCGCCAGCAGCTTGGTACAGGGCGGAGACTATGGCTACACCTTC
TRBJ2-2,TRBD1,TRBV19,NA,CASTRTGGTGELFF,TGTGCCAGTACCAGGACAGGGGGCACCGGGGAGCTGTTTTTT
TRBJ1-5,TRBD1,TRBV6-1,few,CASSVTGTGYQPQHF,TGTGCCAGCAGTGTAACGGGGACAGGGTATCAGCCCCAGCATTTT
TRBJ1-3,NA,TRBV30,NA,CAWKLTSSGNTIYF,TGTGCCTGGAAACTTACGAGCTCTGGAAACACCATATATTTT
TRBJ1-1,NA,TRBV15,NA,CATSRVEVVNTEAFF,TGTGCCACCAGCAGAGTTGAGGTCGTGAACACTGAAGCTTTCTTT
TRBJ2-5,TRBD1,TRBV6-1,NA,CASWDRVGQTQYF,TGTGCCAGCTGGGACAGGGTCGGTCAGACCCAGTACTTC
TRBJ1-2,NA,TRBV19,NA,CASSPTMRLYGYTF,TGTGCCAGTAGTCCGACAATGCGCCTATATGGCTACACCTTC
TRBJ1-5,TRBD1,TRBV19,NA,CASSTSTGVNQPQHF,TGTGCCAGTAGTACGTCGACAGGGGTCAATCAGCCCCAGCATTTT
TRBJ1-1,TRBD1,TRBV6-5,NA,CASSYSGTENTEAFF,TGTGCCAGCAGTTACTCCGGGACAGAGAACACTGAAGCTTTCTTT
TRBJ2-5,TRBD1,TRBV9,NA,CASSVDPTGAQETQYF,TGTGCCAGCAGCGTAGACCCGACAGGGGCTCAAGAGACCCAGTACTTC
TRBJ2-3,NA,TRBV4-2,NA,CASSQDGSSTDTQYF,TGTGCCAGCAGCCAAGATGGCAGTAGCACAGATACGCAGTATTTT
TRBJ1-2,NA,TRBV28,NA,CASSLGGSNYGYTF,TGTGCCAGCAGTTTGGGAGGGAGTAACTATGGCTACACCTTC
TRBJ2-1,TRBD1,TRBV25-1,NA,CASSDDRGRVYNEQFF,TGTGCCAGCAGTGACGACAGGGGGCGCGTCTACAATGAGCAGTTCTTC
TRBJ1-1,NA,TRBV19,NA,CASNVYPFAGNTEAFF,TGTGCCAGTAACGTATACCCTTTCGCAGGGAACACTGAAGCTTTCTTT
TRBJ1-2,NA,TRBV7-9,NA,CASSLVLTSGGYTF,TGTGCCAGCAGCTTAGTGCTCACCTCGGGTGGCTACACCTTC
TRBJ1-1,NA,TRBV6-5,NA,CASSSSGTEAFF,TGTGCCAGCAGTAGCTCTGGCACTGAAGCTTTCTTT
TRBJ2-7,NA,TRBV7-8,NA,CASSRLQGYEQYF,TGTGCCAGCAGCCGTCTACAGGGATACGAGCAGTACTTC